These T cell receptor beta chains were read from a single sample in a study of blood T cells in healthy people across ages. TCRdb recomputed calls from the 5' RACE reads with MiXCR, one row per CDR3 protein. The top ten clones hold 15% to 18% of a sample with hundreds of thousands of distinct CDR3 sequences, around 31% of them seen once. Sequenced input: blood. The origin of the receptors is a woman older than 75 in good health. CDR3s include the opening cysteine and the closing phenylalanine or tryptophan. Each record gives: V gene, D gene, J gene, clone size, CDR3 protein, CDR3 DNA. A D gene is named only where the DNA matches it firmly. Clone size is given for some rows only: seen once, a few or many times, or a class if the clone is expanded.

TRBV9,NA,TRBJ2-1,many,CASSVGPRGAGEQFF,TGTGCCAGCAGCGTAGGGCCCAGGGGGGCAGGTGAGCAGTTCTTC
TRBV28,NA,TRBJ2-7,many,CASTGSLSYEQYF,TGTGCCAGCACGGGGTCCCTCTCCTACGAGCAGTACTTC
TRBV27,NA,TRBJ2-6,many,CASSLSPRGRSGANVLTF,TGTGCCAGCAGTTTATCGCCCAGGGGCCGCTCTGGGGCCAACGTCCTGACTTTC
TRBV7-2,NA,TRBJ2-3,NA,CASSDQRTDTQYF,TGTGCCAGCAGCGACCAGCGCACAGATACGCAGTATTTT
TRBV3-1,NA,TRBJ2-3,many,CASSLGLIATQYF,TGTGCCAGCAGCCTCGGTTTGATCGCTACGCAGTATTTT
TRBV5-4,NA,TRBJ2-1,NA,CASSHDRTHEQFF,TGTGCCAGCAGCCATGATAGGACCCATGAGCAGTTCTTC
TRBV7-8,NA,TRBJ1-1,NA,CASSLGEGSNTEAFF,TGTGCCAGCAGCTTAGGAGAGGGGAGTAACACTGAAGCTTTCTTT
TRBV6-2/TRBV6-3,NA,TRBJ1-1,NA,CASIEGGNTEAFF,TGTGCCAGCATCGAAGGGGGGAACACTGAAGCTTTCTTT
TRBV7-9,NA,TRBJ2-1,NA,CTSSSFSGGSSYNEQFF,TGTACCAGCAGTTCATTTTCGGGGGGCAGCTCCTACAATGAGCAGTTCTTC
TRBV30,NA,TRBJ1-2,many,CAWSVRQGTGYTF,TGTGCCTGGAGTGTACGCCAGGGGACTGGCTACACCTTC
TRBV12-3/TRBV12-4,NA,TRBJ2-3,many,CASSLELSWDTQYF,TGTGCCAGCAGTTTAGAACTGTCGTGGGATACGCAGTATTTT
TRBV7-9,NA,TRBJ2-7,many,CASSPGWEQYF,TGTGCCAGCAGCCCAGGGTGGGAGCAGTACTTC
TRBV20-1,TRBD1,TRBJ2-7,many,CSASRQGIDEQYF,TGCAGTGCTTCCAGACAGGGTATAGACGAGCAGTACTTC
TRBV5-1,NA,TRBJ1-1,NA,CASRTATVNTEAFF,TGCGCCAGCAGGACAGCGACAGTTAACACTGAAGCTTTCTTT
TRBV27,NA,TRBJ1-2,many,CASSPWGDTNYGYTF,TGTGCCAGCAGTCCCTGGGGGGACACTAACTATGGCTACACCTTC
TRBV20-1,TRBD1,TRBJ1-2,many,CSAIGQAYGYTF,TGCAGTGCTATCGGACAGGCCTATGGCTACACCTTC
TRBV7-9,NA,TRBJ1-1,NA,CSSSLMNTEAFF,TGTTCCAGCAGCTTGATGAACACTGAAGCTTTCTTT
TRBV9,NA,TRBJ1-3,NA,CASSVTGDTGNTIYF,TGTGCCAGCAGCGTAACGGGGGATACTGGAAACACCATATATTTT
TRBV5-6,TRBD1,TRBJ2-5,NA,CASSPGQVSEQYF,TGTGCCAGCAGCCCGGGACAGGTCTCGGAGCAGTACTTC
TRBV6-1,NA,TRBJ2-1,NA,CASTPAQGFSSYNEQFF,TGTGCCAGCACTCCCGCCCAAGGGTTTAGCTCCTACAATGAGCAGTTCTTC
TRBV18,NA,TRBJ1-6,NA,CASSEKENSPLHF,TGTGCCAGCTCAGAGAAAGAGAATTCACCCCTCCACTTT
TRBV9,TRBD1,TRBJ2-7,NA,CASSVAGGTGHYEQYF,TGTGCCAGCAGCGTAGCCGGAGGGACAGGGCACTACGAGCAGTACTTC
TRBV9,TRBD1,TRBJ1-6,many,CASSASGQGKVVSPLHF,TGTGCCAGCAGCGCGTCGGGACAGGGGAAGGTCGTTTCACCCCTCCACTTT